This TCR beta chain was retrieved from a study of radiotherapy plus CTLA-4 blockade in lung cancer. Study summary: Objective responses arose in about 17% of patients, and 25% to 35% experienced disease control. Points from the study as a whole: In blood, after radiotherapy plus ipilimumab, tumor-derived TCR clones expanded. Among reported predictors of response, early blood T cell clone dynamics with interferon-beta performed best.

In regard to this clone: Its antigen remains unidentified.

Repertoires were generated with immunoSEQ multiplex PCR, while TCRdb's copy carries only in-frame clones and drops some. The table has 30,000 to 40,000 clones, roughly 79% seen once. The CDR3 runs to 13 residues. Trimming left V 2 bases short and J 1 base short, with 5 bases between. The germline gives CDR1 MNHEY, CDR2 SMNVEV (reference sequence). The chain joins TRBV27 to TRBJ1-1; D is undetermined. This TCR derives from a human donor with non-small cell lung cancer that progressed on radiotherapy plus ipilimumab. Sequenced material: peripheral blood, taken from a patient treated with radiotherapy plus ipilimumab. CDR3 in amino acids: CASSLERNTEAFF. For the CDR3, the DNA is TGTGCCAGCAGTTTAGAGAGGAACACTGAAGCTTTCTTT.